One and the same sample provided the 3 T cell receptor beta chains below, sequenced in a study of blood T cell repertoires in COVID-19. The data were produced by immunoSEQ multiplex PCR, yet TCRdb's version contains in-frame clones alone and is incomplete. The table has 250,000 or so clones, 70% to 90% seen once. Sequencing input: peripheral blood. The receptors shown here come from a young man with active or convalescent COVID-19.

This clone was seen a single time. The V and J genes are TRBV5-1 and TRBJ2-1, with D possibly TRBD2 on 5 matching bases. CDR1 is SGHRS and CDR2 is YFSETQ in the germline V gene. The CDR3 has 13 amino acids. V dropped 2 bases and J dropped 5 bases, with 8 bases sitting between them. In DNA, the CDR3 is TGCGCCAGCAGCTTCCCCGGGAACAATGAGCAGTTCTTC. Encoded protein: CASSFPGNNEQFF.

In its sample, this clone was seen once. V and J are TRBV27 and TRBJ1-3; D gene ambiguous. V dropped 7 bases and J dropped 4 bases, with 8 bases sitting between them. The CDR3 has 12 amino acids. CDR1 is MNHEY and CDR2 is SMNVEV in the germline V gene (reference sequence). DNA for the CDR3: TGTGCCAGCAAGGGCGGGGGAAACACCATATATTTT. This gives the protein CASKGGGNTIYF.

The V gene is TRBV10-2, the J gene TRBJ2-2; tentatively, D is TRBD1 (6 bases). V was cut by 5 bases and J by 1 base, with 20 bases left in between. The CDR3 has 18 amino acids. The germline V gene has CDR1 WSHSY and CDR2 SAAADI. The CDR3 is CASSLGQPSGLNTGELFF. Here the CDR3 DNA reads TGCGCCAGCAGTCTGGGACAACCGTCCGGCTTGAACACCGGGGAGCTGTTTTTT.